This T cell receptor beta chain stems from a study of blood T cell repertoires in COVID-19. As for the study in general: Acute and convalescent COVID-19 specimens originated in the United States, Italy and Spain. Nucleic acid was either cDNA or gDNA, and it came from T cells, B-cell-depleted T cells, or PBMCs.

The length of the CDR3 is 14 residues. Looked up from germline, CDR1 is LGHNA and CDR2 is YSLEER. Trimming pared 2 bases from V and 4 bases from J, leaving 11 bases between. As originally analysed: Amplification of reference gene primers was used by the study to estimate nucleated cell counts. Only in-frame clones appear in the TCRdb table, and some are missing; sequencing was by immunoSEQ multiplex PCR. V, J and clone size are those of that table, while D and trimming were read from the DNA. The sample holds about 270,000 clones; 80% to 85% are singletons and the top ten take about 3.2%. J is TRBJ1-2 and V is TRBV4-3; possible D gene TRBD1, 5 bases. This clonotype originated in a woman in her sixties with active or convalescent COVID-19. Source material: peripheral blood. CDR3 amino acids: CASSQPRAAYGYTF. CDR3 bases: TGCGCCAGCAGCCAACCCAGGGCCGCCTATGGCTACACCTTC.